Each of the 7 T cell receptor beta chains below was sequenced from the same sample in a study of T cell responses to AZD1222 COVID-19 vaccine. Some clones are missing from TCRdb's copy, which holds only in-frame ones; the method was immunoSEQ multiplex PCR. The table has about 100,000 clones, about 90% seen once. The material sequenced was peripheral blood, taken on day 0 of MenACWY control vaccination. These receptors came from an adult in good health.

This sequence joins TRBV18 and TRBJ2-7; 7 nucleotides agree with TRBD2. This CDR3 has 11 residues. In germline, CDR1 is KGHSH, CDR2 LQKENI. V was clipped by 6 bases and J by 4 bases; unmatched bases: 0. The CDR3 is CASSGGYEQYF. The CDR3 nucleotides read TGTGCCAGCTCGGGGGGGTACGAGCAGTACTTC.

The rearrangement links TRBV29-1 to TRBJ1-2; D not certain. Germline lookup yields CDR1 SQVTM and CDR2 ANQGSEA. This CDR3 has 11 residues. V was cut by 3 bases and J by 4 bases, with 6 bases left in between. The CDR3 loop reads CSVDSSYGYTF. The CDR3 nucleotides are TGCAGCGTTGACAGTAGCTATGGCTACACCTTC.

This clone was found once. The chain employs TRBV5-1 and TRBJ1-5; D is uncertain. Germline values: CDR1 SGHRS, CDR2 YFSETQ. Trimming stripped 0 bases from V and 0 bases from J, with 7 bases between. The CDR3 sequence is 15 residues long. The CDR3 reads CASSLGRVSNQPQHF. CDR3 nucleotide sequence: TGCGCCAGCAGCTTGGGGCGGGTTAGCAATCAGCCCCAGCATTTT.

The chain combines TRBV7-2 with TRBJ2-1, with D possibly being TRBD1 (6 bases). The CDR3 contains 15 residues. The germline V and J ends were trimmed by 3 bases and 6 bases, with 15 bases remaining between them. Germline CDR1 and CDR2: SGHTA and FQGNSA. The DNA for the CDR3 is TGTGCCAGCAGCTTGGGTTACAGGGTCACCAATGAGCAGTTCTTC. Amino acid sequence: CASSLGYRVTNEQFF.

This chain uses TRBV7-2 with TRBJ1-1; D is unclear. The CDR3 totals 16 residues. V was clipped by 0 bases and J by 6 bases, with 17 bases between them. Germline V gene data show CDR1 as SGHTA and CDR2 as FQGNSA. CDR3 residues: CASSLAGDQVWAEAFF. CDR3 DNA sequence: TGTGCCAGCAGCTTAGCGGGCGACCAAGTATGGGCTGAAGCTTTCTTT.

V gene TRBV2 combines with J gene TRBJ1-2; D is uncertain. The CDR3 length is 13 residues. Germline assignment: CDR1 SNHLY and CDR2 FYNNEI. Trimming left V 6 bases short and J 4 bases short, with 12 bases between. The CDR3 region is CASSRGETYGYTF. The DNA of the CDR3 is TGTGCCAGCAGCCGCGGAGAGACCTATGGCTACACCTTC.

The chain recombines TRBV5-1 with TRBJ1-4; 10 bases line up with TRBD1. The CDR3 totals 15 residues. V was clipped by 0 bases and J by 6 bases; unmatched bases: 2. The germline V gene has CDR1 SGHRS and CDR2 YFSETQ. The CDR3 is CASSLEGQGYEKLFF. In nucleotides, the CDR3 is TGCGCCAGCAGCTTGGAGGGACAGGGGTATGAAAAACTGTTTTTT.